Listed below are T cell receptor beta chains from one sample, sequenced in a study of CD8 T cells in Susac syndrome. TCRdb re-called the immunoSEQ multiplex PCR reads through MiXCR, storing one row per CDR3 protein. This sample has about 170,000 distinct CDR3 sequences, with roughly 95% found just once. Source material: CD4+ T cells from PBMCs. The receptors here all came from a human donor with Susac syndrome. The CDR3 runs from the conserved cysteine through the conserved F or W. The order of the fields is J gene, V gene, D gene, CDR3 protein, CDR3 DNA. D genes are given only for firm matches.

>TRBJ2-7|TRBV6-5|TRBD1
CASSKLGQGYEQYF
TGTGCCAGCAGCAAATTGGGACAGGGCTACGAGCAGTACTTC
>TRBJ1-2|TRBV7-2|TRBD1
CASSIGTGRGYTF
TGTGCCAGCAGCATCGGGACAGGCCGTGGCTACACCTTC
>TRBJ2-1|TRBV30|TRBD2
CAWSGLAAYNEQFF
TGTGCCTGGAGTGGACTAGCGGCTTACAATGAGCAGTTCTTC
>TRBJ2-7|TRBV28|TRBD2
CASTTLAGVSHEQYF
TGTGCCAGCACCACACTAGCGGGAGTTAGCCACGAGCAGTACTTC
>TRBJ2-6|TRBV29-1|NA
CSVSGSSSGANVLTF
TGCAGCGTTTCGGGGTCGAGCTCTGGGGCCAACGTCCTGACTTTC
>TRBJ1-3|TRBV5-1|NA
CASSLDGTSGRNTIYF
TGCGCCAGCAGCTTGGATGGGACCTCAGGAAGAAACACCATATATTTT
>TRBJ1-5|TRBV28|TRBD1
CASSFFGDRASNQPQHF
TGTGCCAGCAGTTTCTTCGGGGACAGGGCTAGCAATCAGCCCCAGCATTTT
>TRBJ2-1|TRBV30|NA
CACRSGGPYNEQFF
TGTGCCTGTCGTAGCGGAGGTCCCTACAATGAGCAGTTCTTC
>TRBJ1-1|TRBV7-9|NA
CASSLVGGRDGTEAFF
TGTGCCAGCAGCTTAGTGGGCGGGAGGGATGGCACTGAAGCTTTCTTT
>TRBJ2-7|TRBV5-6|NA
CASSFSGHPREQYF
TGTGCCAGCAGCTTCTCAGGGCACCCCCGAGAGCAGTACTTC
>TRBJ2-3|TRBV19|NA
CASSSTTGSDTQYF
TGTGCCAGTAGTTCTACTACAGGGTCAGATACGCAGTATTTT
>TRBJ1-2|TRBV28|NA
CASEGSYGYTF
TGTGCCAGCGAGGGCTCCTATGGCTACACCTTC
>TRBJ2-4|TRBV28|TRBD2
CASRRLAGGLNIQYF
TGTGCCAGCCGCCGGCTAGCGGGAGGTTTAAACATTCAGTACTTC
>TRBJ2-3|TRBV5-1|TRBD1
CATTSGGAADTQYF
TGCGCTACCACCTCAGGGGGCGCCGCAGATACGCAGTATTTT
>TRBJ1-2|TRBV14|NA
CASSQDVSAYGYTF
TGTGCCAGCAGCCAAGATGTGTCGGCGTATGGCTACACCTTC
>TRBJ1-2|TRBV24-1|NA
CATSDPPGGGYTF
TGTGCCACCAGTGATCCTCCGGGGGGAGGCTACACCTTC
>TRBJ2-5|TRBV2|NA
CASSEWAGDPRGETQYF
TGTGCCAGCAGTGAATGGGCGGGAGACCCCAGGGGAGAGACCCAGTACTTC
>TRBJ1-2|TRBV28|TRBD1
CASTVTGVKGYTF
TGTGCCAGCACGGTGACAGGGGTGAAGGGCTACACCTTC
>TRBJ2-1|TRBV30|NA
CAWGTLYNEQFF
TGTGCCTGGGGGACACTCTACAATGAGCAGTTCTTC
>TRBJ1-4|TRBV7-2|TRBD1
CASSPQQGAVEKLFF
TGTGCCAGCAGTCCGCAACAGGGGGCGGTTGAAAAACTGTTTTTT
>TRBJ1-2|TRBV7-2|NA
CASSYPTGFGGYTF
TGTGCCAGCAGTTATCCAACAGGGTTCGGTGGCTACACCTTC
>TRBJ2-5|TRBV5-1|NA
CASSLKSQETQYF
TGCGCCAGCAGCTTGAAGTCCCAAGAGACCCAGTACTTC
>TRBJ2-3|TRBV7-2|TRBD1
CASSSSRTGVDTQYF
TGTGCCAGCAGCTCCTCCCGGACAGGGGTAGATACGCAGTATTTT
>TRBJ1-2|TRBV6-5|NA
CASRPRQPNGYTF
TGTGCCAGCAGGCCTCGGCAACCTAATGGCTACACCTTC
>TRBJ1-2|TRBV30|NA
CAWTKSPGRIYGYTF
TGTGCCTGGACCAAATCCCCCGGAAGGATCTATGGCTACACCTTC
>TRBJ2-2|TRBV24-1|NA
CATSGRRTGELFF
TGTGCCACCAGTGGTCGGAGGACCGGGGAGCTGTTTTTT
>TRBJ2-5|TRBV27|TRBD2
CASSRSGIQETQYF
TGTGCCAGCAGTCGCAGCGGGATACAAGAGACCCAGTACTTC
>TRBJ1-1|TRBV12-3/TRBV12-4|NA
CASSFRQQNTEAFF
TGTGCCAGCAGTTTCAGACAGCAGAACACTGAAGCTTTCTTT
>TRBJ1-4|TRBV7-2|NA
CASSLLGTTGEKLFF
TGTGCCAGCAGCCTGTTAGGGACTACCGGTGAAAAACTGTTTTTT
>TRBJ1-2|TRBV6-2/TRBV6-3|NA
CASTNPEQGKVYTF
TGTGCCAGCACCAATCCCGAACAGGGCAAGGTCTACACCTTC